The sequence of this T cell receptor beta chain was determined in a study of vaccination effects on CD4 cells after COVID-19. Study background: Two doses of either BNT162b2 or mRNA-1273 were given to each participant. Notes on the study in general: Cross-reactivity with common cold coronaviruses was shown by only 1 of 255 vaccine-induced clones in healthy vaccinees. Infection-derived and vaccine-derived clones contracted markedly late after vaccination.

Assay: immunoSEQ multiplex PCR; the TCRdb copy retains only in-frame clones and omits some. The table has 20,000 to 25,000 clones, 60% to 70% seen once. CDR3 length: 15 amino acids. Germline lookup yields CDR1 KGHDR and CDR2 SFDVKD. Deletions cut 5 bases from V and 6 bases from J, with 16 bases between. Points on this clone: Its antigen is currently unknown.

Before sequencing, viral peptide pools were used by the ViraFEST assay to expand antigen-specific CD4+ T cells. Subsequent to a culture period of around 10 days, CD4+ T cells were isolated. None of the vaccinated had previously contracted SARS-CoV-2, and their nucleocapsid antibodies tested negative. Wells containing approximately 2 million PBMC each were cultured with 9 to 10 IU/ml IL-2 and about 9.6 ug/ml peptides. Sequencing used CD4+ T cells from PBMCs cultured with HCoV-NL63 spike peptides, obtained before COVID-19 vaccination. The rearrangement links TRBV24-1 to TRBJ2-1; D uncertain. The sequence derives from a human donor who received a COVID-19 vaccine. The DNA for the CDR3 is TGTGCCACCAGTGCCATTGGCACGGCGCCCAATGAGCAGTTCTTC. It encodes CATSAIGTAPNEQFF.